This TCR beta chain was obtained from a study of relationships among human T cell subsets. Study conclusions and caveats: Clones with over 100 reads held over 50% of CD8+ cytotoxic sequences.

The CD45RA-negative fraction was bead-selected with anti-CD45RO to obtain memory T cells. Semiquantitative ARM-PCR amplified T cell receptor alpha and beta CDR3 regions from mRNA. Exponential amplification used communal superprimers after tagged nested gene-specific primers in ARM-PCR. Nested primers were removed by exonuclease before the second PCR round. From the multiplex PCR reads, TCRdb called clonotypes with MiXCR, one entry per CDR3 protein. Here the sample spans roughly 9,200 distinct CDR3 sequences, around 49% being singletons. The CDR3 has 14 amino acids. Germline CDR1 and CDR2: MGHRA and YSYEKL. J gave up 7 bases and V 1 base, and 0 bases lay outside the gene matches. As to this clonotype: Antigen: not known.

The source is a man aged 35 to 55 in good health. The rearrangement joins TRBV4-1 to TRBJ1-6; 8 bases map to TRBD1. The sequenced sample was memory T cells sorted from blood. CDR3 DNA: TGCGCCAGCAGCCAAGGACAGGGGAATTCACCCCTCCACTTT. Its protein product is CASSQGQGNSPLHF.